Presented here are 15 T cell receptor beta chains from one specimen sequenced in a study of shared clonotypes between healthy human individuals. The repertoire was sequenced with immunoSEQ multiplex PCR; TCRdb's copy has only in-frame clones and lacks some. Of fewer than 1.4 million clones in the sample, around 82% were seen once. The specimen was memory CD4+ T cells from PBMCs. Subset indicated: CD45RA-negative fraction. These receptors all stem from a man aged 18 to 29 in good health. Some clones in this sample may be carry-over from other donors' samples.

Only one count was recorded for this clone. A junction boundary mismatches the germline segment, possibly from a read error. This sequence joins TRBV29-1 and TRBJ2-3; 11 bases are shared with TRBD2. There are 14 residues in the CDR3. The V gene's germline CDR1 is SQVTM and CDR2 ANQGSEA. The CDR3 DNA reads TGCAGCGTTGTATTAGCGGGAGGGAGGGATACACAGTATTTT. Amino acid sequence: CSVVLAGGRDTQYF.

In the case of this clone: This may be a read error: a much more frequent sequence differs by one nucleotide. The chain employs TRBV7-2 and TRBJ2-7, with TRBD2 identical over 13 bases. V was clipped by 6 bases and J by 2 bases; unmatched bases: 1. Germline CDR1 reads SGHTA; CDR2 reads FQGNSA. This CDR3 region has 14 residues. CDR3 amino acids: CASRGTSGAYEQYF. CDR3 DNA sequence: TGTGCCAGCAGGGGGACTAGCGGGGCCTACGAGCAGTACTTC.

The chain combines TRBV28 with TRBJ2-7, with no clear D. Germline V lookup: CDR1 MDHEN, CDR2 SYDVKM. Trimming left V 7 bases short and J 1 base short, with 17 bases between. The length of the CDR3 is 15 residues. In DNA form, the CDR3 reads TGTGCCAGCACCCCGTCGGGTTTTGAGTCCTACGAGCAGTACTTC. Protein sequence: CASTPSGFESYEQYF.

Turning to this clone: One junction end does not reproduce the germline sequence, and a read error may be involved. This chain connects TRBV28 to TRBJ2-7; TRBD1 matches at 9 bases. The CDR3 runs to 14 residues. Germline V gives CDR1 MDHEN, CDR2 SYDVKM. The CDR3 region is CASSLQGASFEQYF. The DNA for the CDR3 is TGTGCCAGCAGCCTACAGGGGGCCTCCTTCGAGCAGTACTTC.

V usage is TRBV4-2 and J usage is TRBJ2-5; D is perhaps TRBD1 (5 bases). The CDR3 consists of 15 residues. Germline CDR1 and CDR2: LGHNA and YNFKEQ. V shed 5 bases and J shed 1 base, with 14 bases lying between them. The chain's CDR3 is CASSAADMGQETQYF. For the CDR3, the DNA is TGTGCCAGCAGCGCTGCGGACATGGGCCAAGAGACCCAGTACTTC.

This clone was observed many times. This sample also contains other DNA sequences that code for the same CDR3. The chain joins TRBV6-6 to TRBJ2-3; 9 nucleotides align to TRBD2. In germline, CDR1 is MNHNY, CDR2 SVGAGI (reference sequence). This CDR3 comprises 16 residues. V trimming: 2 bases; J trimming: 2 bases; junction bases outside the gene matches: 5. CDR3 loop: CASSYSSGRVTDTQYF. For the CDR3, the DNA is TGTGCCAGCAGTTACAGTAGCGGGAGAGTCACAGATACGCAGTATTTT.

The rearrangement links TRBV10-3 to TRBJ1-2; D remains ambiguous. V was pared by 8 bases and J by 6 bases, with 4 bases between. The length of the CDR3 is 9 residues. The germline CDR1 and CDR2 sequences are ENHRY and SYGVKD. The CDR3 DNA follows: TGTGCCATCGGGGATGGCTACACCTTC. Translating it yields CAIGDGYTF.

This chain uses TRBV2 with TRBJ2-7, with D possibly called TRBD1 or TRBD2 (5 bases each). Trimming shortened V by 6 bases and J by 3 bases, and 9 bases separated the two germline ends. Per the germline V gene, CDR1 is SNHLY and CDR2 is FYNNEI. The CDR3 totals 12 residues. CDR3: CASRGDGYEQYF. CDR3 DNA sequence: TGTGCCAGCAGGGGGGACGGCTACGAGCAGTACTTC. The full variable domain, completed using reference TRBV2 and TRBJ2-7, is EPEVTQTPSHQVTQMGQEVILRCVPISNHLYFYWYRQILGQKVEFLVSFYNNEISEKSEIFDDQFSVERPDGSNFTLKIRSTKLEDSAMYFCASRGDGYEQYFGPGTRLTVT.

Written as DNA, the CDR3 is TGTGCCTACTATGTATTCAATGAGCAGTTCTTC. Its translation: CAYYVFNEQFF. The chain links TRBV30 to TRBJ2-1; no firm D call. V shed 7 bases and J shed 6 bases, with 10 bases lying between them. The CDR3 is made up of 11 amino acids. CDR1 and CDR2 from the germline V gene are GTSNPN and SVGIG (reference sequence).

The chain recombines TRBV5-4 with TRBJ2-1; TRBD1 aligns across 10 bases. The ends lost 0 bases at V and 7 bases at J; junction bases unmatched: 7. Germline CDR1 reads SGHNT; CDR2 reads YYREEE (reference sequence). The CDR3 extends over 16 amino acids. The CDR3 DNA sequence: TGTGCCAGCAGCTTGGGGGCGACAGGGGGCATGAATGAGCAGTTCTTC. This codes for CASSLGATGGMNEQFF.

This clone was seen only once. This chain links TRBV14 with TRBJ2-1; D perhaps matches TRBD2 (5 bases). The CDR3 consists of 13 residues. The germline V gene has CDR1 SGHDN and CDR2 FVKESK. The V end lost 8 bases, the J end lost 2 bases, and 10 bases lay between the germline ends. CDR3 amino acids: CASAQRPYNEQFF. In nucleotides, the CDR3 is TGTGCCAGCGCCCAGCGGCCCTACAATGAGCAGTTCTTC.

On this clone itself: This likely traces to a read error, being one base from a far larger clone. Additional DNA sequences in this sample encode the identical CDR3. The chain combines TRBV30 with TRBJ2-7, with a weak D call TRBD1 (7 bases). Germline loops: CDR1 GTSNPN, CDR2 SVGIG (reference sequence). This CDR3 is built from 19 residues. Trimming cost V 3 bases and J 2 bases, with 29 bases left between them. For the CDR3, the DNA is TGTGCCTGGAGGAAGGAGCAGGGGGGTGAGGTCTGGTGGGCCTACGAGCAGTACTTC. This codes for CAWRKEQGGEVWWAYEQYF. The full variable domain, completed using reference TRBV30 and TRBJ2-7, is SQTIHQWPATLVQPVGSPLSLECTVEGTSNPNLYWYRQAAGRGLQLLFYSVGIGQISSEVPQNLSASRPQDRQFILSSKKLLLSDSGFYLCAWRKEQGGEVWWAYEQYFGPGTRLTVT.

This clone was observed once. The genes are TRBV30 and TRBJ2-5; 9 nucleotides align to TRBD2. The V gene end was trimmed by 2 bases and the J gene end by 5 bases; junction bases not matched to a gene: 15. Germline CDR1 reads GTSNPN; CDR2 reads SVGIG (reference sequence). The CDR3 totals 17 residues. Written as DNA, the CDR3 is TGTGCCTGGAGTCCCCGGGGCGGGAGGGCTTTCGGGGAGACCCAGTACTTC. It translates to CAWSPRGGRAFGETQYF.

Concerning this clone itself: At the DNA level, this CDR3 is encoded by other sequences in the same sample as well. V gene TRBV6-5 combines with J gene TRBJ1-2; 7 bases are shared with TRBD1. The junction had 2 bases not matched to a gene; V was cut back by 0 bases and J by 4 bases. Germline V gene data show CDR1 as MNHEY and CDR2 as SVGAGI. The CDR3 length is 14 residues. This CDR3 reads CASSYSNRGYGYTF. CDR3 coding DNA: TGTGCCAGCAGTTACTCGAACAGGGGCTATGGCTACACCTTC.

The chain employs TRBV18 and TRBJ1-4, with D possibly TRBD1 on 6 matching bases. The CDR3 length is 17 residues. V gave up 3 bases and J gave up 0 bases, with 14 bases separating them. Germline values: CDR1 KGHSH, CDR2 LQKENI. This chain's CDR3 is CASSPTQGTATNEKLFF. The CDR3 bases are TGTGCCAGCTCACCGACACAGGGTACGGCAACTAATGAAAAACTGTTTTTT.